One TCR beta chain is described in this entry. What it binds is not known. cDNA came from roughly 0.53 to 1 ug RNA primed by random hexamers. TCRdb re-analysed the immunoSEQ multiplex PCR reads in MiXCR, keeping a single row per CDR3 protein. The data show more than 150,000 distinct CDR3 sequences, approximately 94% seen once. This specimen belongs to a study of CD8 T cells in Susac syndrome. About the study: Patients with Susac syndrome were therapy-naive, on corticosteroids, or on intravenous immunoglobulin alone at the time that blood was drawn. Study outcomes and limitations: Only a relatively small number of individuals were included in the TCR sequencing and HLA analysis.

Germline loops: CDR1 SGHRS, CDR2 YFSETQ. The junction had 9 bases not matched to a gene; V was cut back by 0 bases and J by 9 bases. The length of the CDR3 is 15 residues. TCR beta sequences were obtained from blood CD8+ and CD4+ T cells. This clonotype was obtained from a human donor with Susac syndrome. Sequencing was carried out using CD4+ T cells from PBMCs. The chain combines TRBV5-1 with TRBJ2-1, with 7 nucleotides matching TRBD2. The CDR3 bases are TGCGCCAGCAGCTTGGGACTAGCTGCGAACGGTGAGCAGTTCTTC. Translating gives CASSLGLAANGEQFF.